This TCR beta chain was recovered during a study of OX40 agonist ivuxolimab in advanced cancers. Study context: Dose-escalation patients had hepatocellular carcinoma, melanoma, renal cell or head and neck cancer. Participants averaged about 66 years of age (range about 23 to 80) and were 82.7% male. Study-wide results and caveats: Low normalized clonal expansion also occurred in some nonresponding patients.

This clone was picked up one time. Antigen specificity is unknown. CDR1 and CDR2 (germline): KGHSH, LQKENI. V was trimmed by 0 bases and J by 6 bases, leaving 9 bases between them. CDR3 length equals 13 residues. Sequenced by immunoSEQ multiplex PCR; TCRdb stores in-frame clones only, minus some. The sample lists 60,000 to 75,000 clones; approximately 89% were seen once. The sequencing here drew on CD4+ or CD8+ T cells sorted from blood, taken in a trial of the OX40 agonist ivuxolimab. The chain uses TRBV18 and TRBJ2-7; unclear D gene. The source is an adult with an advanced solid tumor such as melanoma, head and neck, liver or kidney cancer. This CDR3 is CASSPPVSTEQYF. The DNA of the CDR3 is TGTGCCAGCTCACCACCGGTCAGTACCGAGCAGTACTTC. Complete variable domain (other parts from reference TRBV18 and TRBJ2-7): NAGVMQNPRHLVRRRGQEARLRCSPMKGHSHVYWYRQLPEEGLKFMVYLQKENIIDESGMPKERFSAEFPKEGPSILRIQQVVRGDSAAYFCASSPPVSTEQYFGPGTRLTVT.